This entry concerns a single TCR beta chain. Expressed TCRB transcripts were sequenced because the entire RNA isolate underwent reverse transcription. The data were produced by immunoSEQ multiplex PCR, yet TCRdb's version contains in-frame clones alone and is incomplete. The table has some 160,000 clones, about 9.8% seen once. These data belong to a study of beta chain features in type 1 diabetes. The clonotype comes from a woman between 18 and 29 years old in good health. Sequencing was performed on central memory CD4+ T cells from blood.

CDR3 residues: CASSPSRGVYEQYF. DNA of the CDR3: TGTGCCAGCAGCCCTAGCAGGGGGGTCTACGAGCAGTACTTC. The rearrangement links TRBV4-2 to TRBJ2-7; weak D call: TRBD1 (7 bases). V was shortened by 4 bases and J by 3 bases, with 13 bases between the two germline ends. Per germline, CDR1 LGHNA and CDR2 YNFKEQ. The length of the CDR3 is 14 residues.